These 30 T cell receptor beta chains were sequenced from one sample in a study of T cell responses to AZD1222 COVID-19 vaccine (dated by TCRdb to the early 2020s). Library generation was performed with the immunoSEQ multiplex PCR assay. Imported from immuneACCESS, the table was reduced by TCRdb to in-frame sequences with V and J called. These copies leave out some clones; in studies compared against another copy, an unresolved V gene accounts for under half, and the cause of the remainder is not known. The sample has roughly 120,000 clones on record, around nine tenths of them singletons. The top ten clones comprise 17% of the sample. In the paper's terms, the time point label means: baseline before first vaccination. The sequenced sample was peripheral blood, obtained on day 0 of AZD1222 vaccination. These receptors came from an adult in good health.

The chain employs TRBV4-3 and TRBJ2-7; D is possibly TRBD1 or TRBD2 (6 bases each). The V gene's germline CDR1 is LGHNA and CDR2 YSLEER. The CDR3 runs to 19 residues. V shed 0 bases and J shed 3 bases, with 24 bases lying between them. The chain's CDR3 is CASSQDDRPPGVAGYEQYF. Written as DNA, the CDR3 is TGCGCCAGCAGCCAAGATGACAGGCCTCCGGGGGTAGCTGGCTACGAGCAGTACTTC.

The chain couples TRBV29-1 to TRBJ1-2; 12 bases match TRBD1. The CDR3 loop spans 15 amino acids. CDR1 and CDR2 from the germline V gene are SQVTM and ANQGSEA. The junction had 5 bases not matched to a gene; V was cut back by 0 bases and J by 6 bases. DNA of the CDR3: TGCAGCGTTGAAGATCGTGGGACAGGGGGCCATGGCTACACCTTC. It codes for CSVEDRGTGGHGYTF.

CDR3 in DNA: TGTGCCAGCAGTTTATCGAGCCTCGGGCAGGGTAGGTACTACAATGAGCAGTTCTTC. Translated, it gives CASSLSSLGQGRYYNEQFF. V usage is TRBV27 and J usage is TRBJ2-1, with D possibly matching TRBD1 (5 bases). This CDR3 contains 19 residues. Trimming pared 0 bases from V and 3 bases from J, leaving 21 bases between. The V gene's germline CDR1 is MNHEY and CDR2 SMNVEV (reference sequence).

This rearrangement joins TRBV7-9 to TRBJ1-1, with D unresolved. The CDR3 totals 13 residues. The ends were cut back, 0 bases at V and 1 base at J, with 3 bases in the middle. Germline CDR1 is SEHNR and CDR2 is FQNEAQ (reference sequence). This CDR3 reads CASSLAENTEAFF. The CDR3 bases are TGTGCCAGCAGCTTAGCCGAGAACACTGAAGCTTTCTTT.

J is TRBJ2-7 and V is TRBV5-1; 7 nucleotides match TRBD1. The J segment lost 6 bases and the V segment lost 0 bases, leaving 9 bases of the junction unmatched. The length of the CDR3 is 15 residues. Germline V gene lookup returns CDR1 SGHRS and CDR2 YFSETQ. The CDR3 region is CASSLEGRGSREQYF. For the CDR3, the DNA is TGCGCCAGCAGCTTGGAGGGCAGGGGGTCTCGCGAGCAGTACTTC.

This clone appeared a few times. The CDR3 loop reads CASSLGWGLGTDTQYF. In nucleotides, the CDR3 is TGTGCCAGCAGCTTAGGTTGGGGACTAGGCACAGATACGCAGTATTTT. J is TRBJ2-3 and V is TRBV7-8; 8 bases align to TRBD2. After removal of 1 base from V and 1 base from J, the junction contained 4 bases not matched to a gene. There are 16 residues in the CDR3. From germline, CDR1 is SGHVS and CDR2 FQNEAQ.

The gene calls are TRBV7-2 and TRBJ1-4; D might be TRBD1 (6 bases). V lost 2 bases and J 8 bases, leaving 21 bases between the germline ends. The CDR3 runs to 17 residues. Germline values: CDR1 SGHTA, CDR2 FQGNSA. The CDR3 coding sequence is TGTGCCAGCAGCTTAACAGGGATAGGATTAAGGGGGGAAAAACTGTTTTTT. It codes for CASSLTGIGLRGEKLFF.

CDR3 protein: CASSKTSGSYNEQFF. CDR3 bases: TGTGCCAGCTCAAAGACTAGCGGCTCCTACAATGAGCAGTTCTTC. The J gene is TRBJ2-1, the V gene TRBV18, with 9 bases fitting TRBD2. V shed 5 bases and J 0 bases; nucleotides not matched to a gene: 2. Germline values: CDR1 KGHSH, CDR2 LQKENI. CDR3 length equals 15 residues.

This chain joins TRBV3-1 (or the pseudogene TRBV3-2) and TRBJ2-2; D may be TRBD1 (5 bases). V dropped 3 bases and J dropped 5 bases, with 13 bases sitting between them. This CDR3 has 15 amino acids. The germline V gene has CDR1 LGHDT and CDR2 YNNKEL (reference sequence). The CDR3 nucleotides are TGTGCCAGCAGCCAGGCCGGACGGACAACCGGGGAGCTGTTTTTT. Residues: CASSQAGRTTGELFF.

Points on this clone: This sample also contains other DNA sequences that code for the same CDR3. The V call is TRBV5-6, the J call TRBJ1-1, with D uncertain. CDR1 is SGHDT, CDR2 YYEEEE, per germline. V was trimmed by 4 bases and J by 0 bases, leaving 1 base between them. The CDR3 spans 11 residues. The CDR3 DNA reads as TGTGCCAGCAGCCTGAACACTGAAGCTTTCTTT. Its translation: CASSLNTEAFF.

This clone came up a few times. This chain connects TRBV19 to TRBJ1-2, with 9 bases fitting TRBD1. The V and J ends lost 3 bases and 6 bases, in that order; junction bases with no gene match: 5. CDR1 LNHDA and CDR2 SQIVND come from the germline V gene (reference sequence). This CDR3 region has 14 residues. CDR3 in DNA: TGTGCCAGTAGTATGACAGGGGGTAGGAATGGCTACACCTTC. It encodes CASSMTGGRNGYTF.

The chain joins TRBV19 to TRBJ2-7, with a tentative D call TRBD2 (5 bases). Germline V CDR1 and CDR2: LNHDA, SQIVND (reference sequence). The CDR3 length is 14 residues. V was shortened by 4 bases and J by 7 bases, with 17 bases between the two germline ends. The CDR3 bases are TGTGCCAGTAGTAAAGTTAACCCCCCGGGGGAGCAGTACTTC. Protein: CASSKVNPPGEQYF.

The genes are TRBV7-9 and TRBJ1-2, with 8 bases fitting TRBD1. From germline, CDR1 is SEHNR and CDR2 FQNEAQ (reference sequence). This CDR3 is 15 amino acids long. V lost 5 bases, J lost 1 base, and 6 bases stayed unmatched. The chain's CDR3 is CASSTDRDSNYGYTF. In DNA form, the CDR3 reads TGTGCCAGCAGCACGGACAGGGATAGTAACTATGGCTACACCTTC.

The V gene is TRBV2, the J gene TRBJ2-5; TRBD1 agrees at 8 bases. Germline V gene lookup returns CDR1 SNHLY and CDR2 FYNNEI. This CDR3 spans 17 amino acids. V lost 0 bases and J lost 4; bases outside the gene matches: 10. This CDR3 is CASSEAALTGVRETQYF. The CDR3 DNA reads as TGTGCCAGCAGTGAAGCGGCCTTGACAGGGGTTCGAGAGACCCAGTACTTC.

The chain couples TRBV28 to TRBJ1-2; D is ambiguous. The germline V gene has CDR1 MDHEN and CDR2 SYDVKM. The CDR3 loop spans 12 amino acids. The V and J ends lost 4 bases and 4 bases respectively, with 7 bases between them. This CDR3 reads CASSSVGYGYTF. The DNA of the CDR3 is TGTGCCAGCAGTTCCGTAGGCTATGGCTACACCTTC.

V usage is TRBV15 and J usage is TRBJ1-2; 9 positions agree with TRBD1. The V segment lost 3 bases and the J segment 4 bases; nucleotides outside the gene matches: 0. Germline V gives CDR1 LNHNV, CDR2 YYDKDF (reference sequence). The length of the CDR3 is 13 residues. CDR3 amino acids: CATSRGQGYGYTF. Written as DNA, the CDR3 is TGTGCCACCAGCAGGGGACAGGGCTATGGCTACACCTTC.

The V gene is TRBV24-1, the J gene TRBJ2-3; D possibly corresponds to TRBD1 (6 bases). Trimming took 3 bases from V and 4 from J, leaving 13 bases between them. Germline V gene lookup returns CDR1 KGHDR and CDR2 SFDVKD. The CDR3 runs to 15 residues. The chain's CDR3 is CATSDPNRAADTQYF. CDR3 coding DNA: TGTGCCACCAGTGATCCTAACAGGGCGGCAGATACGCAGTATTTT.

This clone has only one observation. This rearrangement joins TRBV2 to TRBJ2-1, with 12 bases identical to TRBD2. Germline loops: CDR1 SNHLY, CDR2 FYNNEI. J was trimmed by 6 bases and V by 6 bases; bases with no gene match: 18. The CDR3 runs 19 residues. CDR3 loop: CASSRPAGLTSGSGNEQFF. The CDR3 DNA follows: TGTGCCAGCAGCCGACCCGCGGGATTGACTAGCGGGAGCGGCAATGAGCAGTTCTTC.

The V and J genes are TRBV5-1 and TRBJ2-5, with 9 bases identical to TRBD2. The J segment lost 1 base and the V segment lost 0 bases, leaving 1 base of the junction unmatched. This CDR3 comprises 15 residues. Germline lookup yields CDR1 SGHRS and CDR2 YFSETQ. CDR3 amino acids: CASSLAGLAQETQYF. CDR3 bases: TGCGCCAGCAGCTTGGCGGGACTAGCCCAAGAGACCCAGTACTTC.

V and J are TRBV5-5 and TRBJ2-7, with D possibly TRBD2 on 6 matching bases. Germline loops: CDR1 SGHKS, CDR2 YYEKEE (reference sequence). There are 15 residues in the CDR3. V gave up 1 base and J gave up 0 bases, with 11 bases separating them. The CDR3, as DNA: TGTGCCAGCAGCTTGTCGCCTAGCGCCTCCTACGAGCAGTACGTC. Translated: CASSLSPSASYEQYV.

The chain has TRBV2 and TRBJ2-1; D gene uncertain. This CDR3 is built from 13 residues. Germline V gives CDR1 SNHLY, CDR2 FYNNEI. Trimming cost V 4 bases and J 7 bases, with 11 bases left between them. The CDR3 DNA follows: TGTGCCAGCAGTGTCAGAATCGGTAATGAGCAGTTCTTC. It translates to CASSVRIGNEQFF. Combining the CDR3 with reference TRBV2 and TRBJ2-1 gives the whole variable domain EPEVTQTPSHQVTQMGQEVILRCVPISNHLYFYWYRQILGQKVEFLVSFYNNEISEKSEIFDDQFSVERPDGSNFTLKIRSTKLEDSAMYFCASSVRIGNEQFFGPGTRLTVL.

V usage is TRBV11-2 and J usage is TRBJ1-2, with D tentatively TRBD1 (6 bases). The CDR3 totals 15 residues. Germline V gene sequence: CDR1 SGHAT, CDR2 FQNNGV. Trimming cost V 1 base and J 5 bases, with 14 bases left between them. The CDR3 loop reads CASSLVQGRGYGYTF. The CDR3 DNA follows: TGTGCCAGCAGCTTAGTCCAGGGAAGGGGGTATGGCTACACCTTC.

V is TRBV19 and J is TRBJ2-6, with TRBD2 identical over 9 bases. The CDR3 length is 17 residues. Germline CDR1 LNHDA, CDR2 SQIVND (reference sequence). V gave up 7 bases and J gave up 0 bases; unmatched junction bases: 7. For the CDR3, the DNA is TGTGCCAGTAACACTCTAGCGGGAAGCTCTGGGGCCAACGTCCTGACTTTC. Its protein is CASNTLAGSSGANVLTF.

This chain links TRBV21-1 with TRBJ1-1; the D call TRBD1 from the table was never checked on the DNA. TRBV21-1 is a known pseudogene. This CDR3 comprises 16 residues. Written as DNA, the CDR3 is TGTGCCAGCAGCATGATACAGGCAGGGGGCTCCACTGAAGCTTTCTTT. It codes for CASSMIQAGGSTEAFF.

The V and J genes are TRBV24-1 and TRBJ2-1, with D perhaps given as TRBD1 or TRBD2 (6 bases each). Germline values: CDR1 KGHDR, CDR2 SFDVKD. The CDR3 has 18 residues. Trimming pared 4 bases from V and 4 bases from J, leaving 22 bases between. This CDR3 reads CATSDRHLQGGKYNEQFF. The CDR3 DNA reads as TGTGCCACCAGTGACCGACACCTACAGGGCGGGAAGTACAATGAGCAGTTCTTC.

This chain's CDR3 is CASSQSLGTGQSEQFF. The CDR3 DNA is TGTGCCAGCAGCCAATCCCTCGGGACAGGGCAGAGTGAGCAGTTCTTC. The genes are TRBV3-1 (or the pseudogene TRBV3-2) and TRBJ2-1; 9 bases fit TRBD1. The CDR3 runs to 16 residues. Germline lookup yields CDR1 LGHDT and CDR2 YNNKEL (reference sequence). V shed 2 bases, J shed 9 bases, and the junction held 11 bases outside the gene matches.

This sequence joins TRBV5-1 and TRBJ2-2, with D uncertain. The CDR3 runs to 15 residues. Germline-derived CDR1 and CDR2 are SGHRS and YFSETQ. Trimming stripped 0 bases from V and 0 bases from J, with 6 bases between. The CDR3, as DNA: TGCGCCAGCAGCTTGGGACCGACGAACACCGGGGAGCTGTTTTTT. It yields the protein CASSLGPTNTGELFF.

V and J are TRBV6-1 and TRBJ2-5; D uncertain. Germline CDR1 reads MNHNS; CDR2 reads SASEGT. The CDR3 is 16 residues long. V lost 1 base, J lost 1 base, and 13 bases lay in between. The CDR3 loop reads CASSEVALTVQETQYF. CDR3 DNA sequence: TGTGCCAGCAGTGAAGTAGCCCTAACCGTCCAAGAGACCCAGTACTTC.

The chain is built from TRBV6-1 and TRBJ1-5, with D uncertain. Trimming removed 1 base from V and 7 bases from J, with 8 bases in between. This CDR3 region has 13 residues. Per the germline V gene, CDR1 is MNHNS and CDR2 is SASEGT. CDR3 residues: CASSEGSMQPQHF. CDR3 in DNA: TGTGCCAGCAGTGAAGGGTCGATGCAGCCCCAGCATTTT.

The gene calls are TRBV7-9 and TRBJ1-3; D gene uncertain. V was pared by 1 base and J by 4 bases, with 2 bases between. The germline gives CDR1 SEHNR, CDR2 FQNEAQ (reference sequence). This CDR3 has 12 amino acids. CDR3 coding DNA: TGTGCCAGCAGCTTAGAAGGAAACACCATATATTTT. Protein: CASSLEGNTIYF.